One sample yielded the 26 T cell receptor beta chains listed below, sequenced in a study of regulatory T cells in long-lasting Graves disease (dated by TCRdb to 2020 to 2022). The time point label here, explained by the study, means: persistent/refractory GD, antithyroid drugs over 5 years with positive TRAb. For both TCR sequencing and RNA sequencing, RNA was extracted from PBMCs using TRIzol. The library came from multiplex PCR. The sequencing machine was an Illumina HiSeq 4000. CDR3 regions were amplified by Arm-PCR with iRepertoire HTBI primers to construct TCR beta libraries. TCRdb redid the processing of the public reads, applying fastp at Q25 and MiXCR, and retained in-frame beta chains. Each entry merges the rows of one CDR3 protein and shows their most common DNA and genes. The sample data list approximately 500,000 distinct CDR3 sequences, and approximately 21% of these were observed just once. About 7% of the sample is in the top ten clones.

Specimen: peripheral blood mononuclear cells (PBMCs), collected when the disease was refractory, from a patient treated with antithyroid drugs. The receptors were sampled from a female donor with Graves disease.

Ten or more counts support this clonotype. The chain employs TRBV20-1 and TRBJ2-7, with a possible D match to TRBD1 (6 bases). The CDR3 totals 14 residues. The germline CDR1 and CDR2 sequences are DFQATT and SNEGSKA (reference sequence). With 2 bases removed from V and 1 base from J, the gap between germline ends came to 12 bases. The CDR3 DNA sequence: TGCAGTGCTAGACCGGACAGCTTTTCCTACGAGCAGTACTTC. It translates to CSARPDSFSYEQYF.

This clonotype appeared a few times. This chain connects TRBV19 to TRBJ1-1; D is ambiguous. V was trimmed by 5 bases and J by 4 bases, leaving 17 bases between them. Germline-derived CDR1 and CDR2 are LNHDA and SQIVND (reference sequence). The CDR3 spans 15 residues. The CDR3 loop reads CASSPVPSGGTEAFF. In DNA form, the CDR3 reads TGTGCCAGTAGTCCGGTTCCCTCAGGAGGCACTGAAGCTTTCTTT.

The chain links TRBV6-1 to TRBJ2-7, with D possibly TRBD1 on 6 matching bases. V was cut by 8 bases and J by 0 bases, with 20 bases left in between. CDR3 length equals 16 residues. CDR1 and CDR2 from the germline V gene are MNHNS and SASEGT. CDR3 loop: CASSLRQVPYSYEQYF. The CDR3 DNA reads as TGTGCCAGCTCCCTAAGACAGGTTCCTTACTCCTACGAGCAGTACTTC.

This clonotype was seen only a few times. The chain recombines TRBV5-1 with TRBJ2-5; D not resolved. Germline lookup yields CDR1 SGHRS and CDR2 YFSETQ. The CDR3 spans 12 residues. The V and J ends lost 5 bases and 3 bases respectively, with 8 bases between them. This CDR3 reads CASSVQEETQYF. The CDR3 DNA is TGCGCCAGCAGTGTCCAGGAAGAGACCCAGTACTTC.

V is TRBV6-1 and J is TRBJ1-1; TRBD1 might be the D (5 bases). This CDR3 is built from 14 residues. The ends were cut back, 5 bases at V and 6 bases at J, with 16 bases in the middle. CDR1 is MNHNS, CDR2 SASEGT, per germline. The CDR3 DNA follows: TGTGCCAGCAGTATAACGGGGGGGTCGGCTGAAGCTTTCTTT. Translated, it gives CASSITGGSAEAFF.

The V and J genes are TRBV27 and TRBJ2-3; 7 bases align to TRBD1. V lost 5 bases, J lost 0 bases, and 5 bases stayed unmatched. The CDR3 contains 15 residues. Germline assignment: CDR1 MNHEY and CDR2 SMNVEV (reference sequence). CDR3 sequence: CASSPGQSSTDTQYF. The DNA of the CDR3 is TGTGCCAGCAGTCCGGGACAGAGTAGCACAGATACGCAGTATTTT.

The chain combines TRBV5-1 with TRBJ1-5, with TRBD1 as a possible D gene (5 bases). The CDR3 has 15 residues. The V gene lost 6 bases and the J gene lost 1 base, with 14 bases spanning the gap. Germline-derived CDR1 and CDR2 are SGHRS and YFSETQ. Written as DNA, the CDR3 is TGCGCCAGCAAGCCGGACACCCAGAGCAATCAGCCCCAGCATTTT. It is translated as CASKPDTQSNQPQHF.

This chain uses TRBV29-1 with TRBJ1-2; D uncertain. The CDR3 has 10 residues. Per germline, CDR1 SQVTM and CDR2 ANQGSEA. V lost 3 bases and J lost 6, with 5 bases in between. In nucleotides, the CDR3 is TGCAGCGTTGACGAAGATGGCTACACCTTC. This gives the protein CSVDEDGYTF.

About this clonotype: One junction end does not reproduce the germline sequence, and a read error may be involved. The gene calls are TRBV6-1 and TRBJ2-6; 8 nucleotides align to TRBD2. CDR1 and CDR2 (germline): MNHNS, SASEGT. The CDR3 has 18 residues. CDR3 region: CASTPGSREVPGANVLIF. The CDR3 bases are TGTGCCAGCACCCCCGGGTCGCGGGAGGTCCCTGGGGCCAACGTCCTGATTTTC.

The chain's CDR3 is CASSQERAFYGYTF. The CDR3 bases are TGTGCCAGCAGCCAAGAGAGGGCGTTCTATGGCTACACCTTC. The rearrangement joins TRBV3-1 to TRBJ1-2; D is unresolved. The germline V gene encodes CDR1 LGHDT and CDR2 YNNKEL (reference sequence). V lost 0 bases to trimming and J lost 4 bases, with 9 bases between them. This CDR3 has 14 residues. Full variable domain (rest looked up from reference TRBV3-1 and TRBJ1-2): DTAVSQTPKYLVTQMGNDKSIKCEQNLGHDTMYWYKQDSKKFLKIMFSYNNKELIINETVPNRFSPKSPDKAHLNLHINSLELGDSAVYFCASSQERAFYGYTFGSGTRLTVV.

This clonotype was found many times. V gene TRBV15 combines with J gene TRBJ1-1; D remains unclear. Germline loops: CDR1 LNHNV, CDR2 YYDKDF (reference sequence). Deletions cut 1 base from V and 0 bases from J, with 9 bases between. This CDR3 has 15 amino acids. The DNA of the CDR3 is TGTGCCACCAGCAGAGCAACCGCGATGAACACTGAAGCTTTCTTT. Its protein is CATSRATAMNTEAFF. The complete variable domain, with remaining parts taken from reference TRBV15 and TRBJ1-1, reads DAMVIQNPRYQVTQFGKPVTLSCSQTLNHNVMYWYQQKSSQAPKLLFHYYDKDFNNEADTPDNFQSRRPNTSFCFLDIRSPGLGDTAMYLCATSRATAMNTEAFFGQGTRLTVV.

This clonotype has just a few counts. This chain uses TRBV12-3 or TRBV12-4 with TRBJ2-7; the D gene is possibly TRBD1 (5 bases). The length of the CDR3 is 12 residues. Trimming pared 3 bases from V and 3 bases from J, leaving 6 bases between. CDR3 region: CASSFGHYEQYF. The CDR3 nucleotides are TGTGCCAGCAGTTTCGGACACTACGAGCAGTACTTC.

The table lists this clonotype with many counts. This chain uses TRBV28 with TRBJ1-5; D is unclear. This CDR3 is built from 16 residues. Trimming pared 4 bases from V and 4 bases from J, leaving 17 bases between. Per germline, CDR1 MDHEN and CDR2 SYDVKM. CDR3 sequence: CASSSALLIGNQPQHF. The CDR3 coding sequence is TGTGCCAGCAGTTCAGCTTTACTCATCGGGAATCAGCCCCAGCATTTT.

In its sample, this clonotype was seen many times. This sequence joins TRBV28 and TRBJ2-5; D gene unclear. Trimming took 4 bases from V and 5 from J, leaving 11 bases between them. This CDR3 contains 13 residues. Germline-derived CDR1 and CDR2 are MDHEN and SYDVKM. The CDR3 bases are TGTGCCAGCAGTTGGCCCCAAGACGAGACCCAGTACTTC. It yields the protein CASSWPQDETQYF.

This clonotype has just a few counts. J is TRBJ2-7 and V is TRBV18, with a weak D call TRBD2 (6 bases). The V and J ends lost 6 bases and 7 bases respectively, with 16 bases between them. CDR1 and CDR2 from the germline V gene are KGHSH and LQKENI. This CDR3 spans 13 amino acids. This CDR3 is CASSQGPAGEQYF. CDR3 coding DNA: TGTGCCAGCTCCCAAGGTCCGGCGGGGGAGCAGTACTTC.

This clonotype was picked up many times. The V gene is TRBV28, the J gene TRBJ2-1; 9 bases align to TRBD1. The CDR3 is 15 residues long. V gave up 2 bases and J gave up 9 bases; unmatched junction bases: 8. Germline lookup yields CDR1 MDHEN and CDR2 SYDVKM. As DNA, the CDR3 is TGTGCCAGCAGTTTAGGGGACAGGGATCCAAGTGAGCAGTTCTTC. It yields the protein CASSLGDRDPSEQFF. The full variable domain, in which reference TRBV28 and TRBJ2-1 provide the parts outside the CDR3, is DVKVTQSSRYLVKRTGEKVFLECVQDMDHENMFWYRQDPGLGLRLIYFSYDVKMKEKGDIPEGYSVSREKKERFSLILESASTNQTSMYLCASSLGDRDPSEQFFGPGTRLTVL.

The V gene is TRBV20-1, the J gene TRBJ2-2; 7 bases agree with TRBD2. The V and J ends lost 0 bases and 6 bases, in that order; junction bases with no gene match: 4. In germline, CDR1 is DFQATT, CDR2 SNEGSKA (reference sequence). The CDR3 covers 14 residues. The CDR3 DNA sequence: TGCAGTGCTAGAGATTACCGGGGGGCCGGGGAGCTGTTTTTT. It codes for CSARDYRGAGELFF.

The chain joins TRBV6-1 to TRBJ2-7, with a tentative D call TRBD2 (5 bases). The germline CDR1 and CDR2 sequences are MNHNS and SASEGT. The CDR3 covers 14 residues. V gave up 8 bases and J gave up 7 bases, with 21 bases separating them. The chain's CDR3 is CASSSGDGEREQYF. The CDR3 DNA follows: TGTGCCAGCTCCTCGGGCGACGGGGAACGGGAGCAGTACTTC.

The gene calls are TRBV12-3 or TRBV12-4 and TRBJ2-2, with D possibly being TRBD2 (6 bases). Trimming removed 7 bases from V and 2 bases from J, with 11 bases in between. The CDR3 covers 14 residues. CDR3 protein: CASTRTTNTGELFF. CDR3 DNA: TGTGCCAGCACCCGGACTACCAACACCGGGGAGCTGTTTTTT.

This clonotype was seen at least ten times. The chain has TRBV6-1 and TRBJ1-2; 10 bases align to TRBD1. The trim removed 5 bases at V and 6 bases at J, leaving 6 bases unmatched. The CDR3 is 14 residues long. CDR1 MNHNS and CDR2 SASEGT come from the germline V gene. This chain's CDR3 is CASSRTGGSNGYTF. The DNA for the CDR3 is TGTGCCAGCAGTCGGACAGGGGGATCCAATGGCTACACCTTC.

This clonotype has ten or more counts. V and J are TRBV28 and TRBJ1-2, with a tentative D call TRBD1 (5 bases). This CDR3 has 16 residues. Trimming took off 7 bases at V and 3 bases at J, with 21 bases between the two ends. The germline CDR1 and CDR2 sequences are MDHEN and SYDVKM. CDR3 loop: CASNSQGRPRDYGYTF. The CDR3 DNA reads as TGTGCCAGCAATTCCCAGGGCCGGCCGAGGGACTATGGCTACACCTTC.

This clonotype was seen only a few times. The chain carries TRBV9 and TRBJ2-2, with D hard to call. V lost 0 bases and J 7 bases, leaving 19 bases between the germline ends. Germline V gene lookup returns CDR1 SGDLS and CDR2 YYNGEE. CDR3 length equals 17 residues. CDR3 sequence reads: CASSVASRSRHGGELFF. CDR3 DNA sequence: TGTGCCAGCAGCGTAGCGTCTAGAAGTCGTCATGGCGGGGAGCTGTTTTTT. Full variable domain (rest looked up from reference TRBV9 and TRBJ2-2): DSGVTQTPKHLITATGQRVTLRCSPRSGDLSVYWYQQSLDQGLQFLIQYYNGEERAKGNILERFSAQQFPDLHSELNLSSLELGDSALYFCASSVASRSRHGGELFFGEGSRLTVL.

This chain joins TRBV7-2 and TRBJ2-3; the match to TRBD2 covers 10 bases. The CDR3 consists of 17 residues. Germline V gene sequence: CDR1 SGHTA, CDR2 FQGNSA. The ends lost 5 bases at V and 1 base at J; junction bases unmatched: 9. This CDR3 reads CASSQKVLAGGTDTQYF. Written as DNA, the CDR3 is TGTGCCAGCAGCCAAAAGGTCCTAGCGGGGGGCACAGATACGCAGTATTTT.

A note on this clonotype: With a much larger clone just one base away, this may be a read error. V and J are TRBV6-1 and TRBJ1-4; D ambiguous. The CDR3 has 17 residues. The germline gives CDR1 MNHNS, CDR2 SASEGT. The CDR3 loop is CASSPAEQVATSEKLFF. For the CDR3, the DNA is TGTGCCAGCAGCCCGGCGGAGCAGGTCGCAACTAGTGAAAAACTGTTTTTT.

The chain is built from TRBV29-1 and TRBJ2-1; 11 bases align to TRBD2. Unmatched junction bases numbered 4, after V lost 3 bases and J lost 0 bases. The length of the CDR3 is 16 residues. Germline V CDR1 and CDR2: SQVTM, ANQGSEA. The DNA for the CDR3 is TGCAGCGTTGACGGGGGACTAGCGGACTCCTACAATGAGCAGTTCTTC. Encoded protein: CSVDGGLADSYNEQFF.

The CDR3 reads CATSDLRVQFF. The CDR3 DNA reads TGTGCCACCAGTGATTTGCGTGTGCAGTTCTTC. This chain connects TRBV24-1 to TRBJ2-1; D is ambiguous. The CDR3 extends over 11 amino acids. In germline, CDR1 is KGHDR, CDR2 SFDVKD. V lost 0 bases and J 12 bases, leaving 5 bases between the germline ends.